Each of the 16 T cell receptor beta chains below was sequenced from the same sample in a study of shared clonotypes between healthy human individuals. Data came from immunoSEQ multiplex PCR; TCRdb stores just in-frame clones and leaves some out. Of over 2 million clones listed, about 95% are singletons. The material sequenced was naive CD4+ T cells sorted from blood. Subset of the sample: CD45RA+ positively selected. The receptors come from a man aged 18 to 30 in good health.

The chain uses TRBV29-1 and TRBJ2-5; no clear D. Germline V gives CDR1 SQVTM, CDR2 ANQGSEA. Trimming removed 4 bases from V and 0 bases from J, with 9 bases in between. The CDR3 extends over 13 amino acids. The CDR3 nucleotides read TGCAGCGTTGTAAGCGTGTACCAAGAGACCCAGTACTTC. Translating gives CSVVSVYQETQYF.

The CDR3 sequence: CASSARLAGTGELFF. The CDR3 DNA is TGTGCCAGCAGCGCGAGACTAGCGGGAACCGGGGAGCTGTTTTTT. The chain employs TRBV7-2 and TRBJ2-2, with TRBD2 matching over 11 bases. The germline V gene encodes CDR1 SGHTA and CDR2 FQGNSA. This CDR3 is built from 15 residues. Germline trimming cut 5 bases from V and 5 bases from J; bases unmatched to any gene: 4.

The J gene is TRBJ2-6, the V gene TRBV11-2; TRBD1 matches at 8 bases. V dropped 1 base and J dropped 0; count of bases not matched to a gene: 2. The CDR3 has 17 amino acids. The germline CDR1 and CDR2 sequences are SGHAT and FQNNGV. CDR3 in amino acids: CASSLAGGNSGANVLTF. CDR3 nucleotide sequence: TGTGCCAGCAGCTTAGCAGGGGGCAACTCTGGGGCCAACGTCCTGACTTTC.

The chain uses TRBV6-5 and TRBJ2-5; the match to TRBD2 covers 9 bases. Germline V gene lookup returns CDR1 MNHEY and CDR2 SVGAGI. The CDR3 has 15 residues. V lost 1 base to trimming and J lost 3 bases; unmatched junction nucleotides: 3. The DNA of the CDR3 is TGTGCCAGCAGTTACTTCGGCGGGGGGGAAGAGACCCAGTACTTC. This encodes CASSYFGGGEETQYF.

The chain employs TRBV9 and TRBJ2-1; D is possibly TRBD1 or TRBD2 (5 bases each). Trimming removed 0 bases from V and 10 bases from J, with 17 bases in between. The CDR3 totals 15 residues. Per the germline V gene, CDR1 is SGDLS and CDR2 is YYNGEE. The CDR3 region is CASSVATGPAGEQFF. As DNA, the CDR3 is TGTGCCAGCAGCGTAGCTACGGGACCGGCTGGGGAGCAGTTCTTC.

The rearrangement uses TRBV19 and TRBJ1-6; 7 bases line up with TRBD1. The length of the CDR3 is 17 residues. The germline V gene encodes CDR1 LNHDA and CDR2 SQIVND (reference sequence). J was trimmed by 4 bases and V by 4 bases; bases with no gene match: 10. Written as DNA, the CDR3 is TGTGCCAGTAGTAGACAGGGTTTTACTGGTTATAATTCACCCCTCCACTTT. Protein: CASSRQGFTGYNSPLHF.

The table lists this clone with a count of one. Other nucleotide sequences from this sample produce the same CDR3. The gene calls are TRBV6-5 and TRBJ2-7, with D tentatively TRBD1 (6 bases). Germline V gene lookup returns CDR1 MNHEY and CDR2 SVGAGI. Trimming shortened V by 0 bases and J by 3 bases, and 9 bases separated the two germline ends. This CDR3 region has 14 residues. CDR3 region: CASSYSRRGYEQYF. The CDR3 nucleotides are TGTGCCAGCAGTTACTCGCGCAGGGGCTACGAGCAGTACTTC.

The chain joins TRBV30 to TRBJ2-4; tentative D call: TRBD2 (6 bases). Looked up from germline, CDR1 is GTSNPN and CDR2 is SVGIG (reference sequence). V lost 5 bases to trimming and J lost 8 bases, with 13 bases between them. The CDR3 runs to 12 residues. DNA for the CDR3: TGTGCCTGGTCGGGAGCTGGGGACATTCAGTACTTC. Translated, it gives CAWSGAGDIQYF.

V usage is TRBV6-5 and J usage is TRBJ1-6; tentatively, D is TRBD1 (6 bases). Germline V gene lookup returns CDR1 MNHEY and CDR2 SVGAGI. V was pared by 5 bases and J by 9 bases, with 14 bases between. The length of the CDR3 is 14 residues. CDR3 in amino acids: CASSENRGSSPLHF. As DNA, the CDR3 is TGTGCCAGCAGTGAAAATAGGGGGAGTTCACCCCTCCACTTT.

The CDR3 loop reads CASSPEALGYTF. The CDR3 DNA reads as TGTGCCAGCTCACCAGAGGCCCTTGGCTACACCTTC. The J gene is TRBJ1-2, the V gene TRBV18; D call uncertain. Germline V gene sequence: CDR1 KGHSH, CDR2 LQKENI. V lost 2 bases, J lost 7 bases, and 8 bases lay in between. This CDR3 has 12 amino acids.

The CDR3 DNA reads as TGTGCCAGCAGCTTTTCAACGGGAAACTATGGCTACACCTTC. Amino acid sequence: CASSFSTGNYGYTF. V usage is TRBV11-2 and J usage is TRBJ1-2; D ambiguous. Trimming removed 3 bases at V and 2 bases at J, with 10 bases between. This CDR3 spans 14 amino acids. In germline, CDR1 is SGHAT, CDR2 FQNNGV.

The chain uses TRBV18 and TRBJ1-2; D is unresolved. Per germline, CDR1 KGHSH and CDR2 LQKENI. V lost 4 bases and J lost 5, with 11 bases in between. The CDR3 extends over 13 amino acids. This CDR3 reads CASSHGVDYGYTF. In nucleotides, the CDR3 is TGTGCCAGCTCACACGGGGTCGATTATGGCTACACCTTC.

The chain is built from TRBV28 and TRBJ2-7; D gene unclear. V lost 5 bases and J lost 2, with 7 bases in between. The V gene's germline CDR1 is MDHEN and CDR2 SYDVKM. The CDR3 has 12 residues. The CDR3 spells CASSLEAYEQYF. The CDR3 bases are TGTGCCAGCAGTCTTGAGGCCTACGAGCAGTACTTC. Full variable domain (outside the CDR3, taken from reference TRBV28 and TRBJ2-7): DVKVTQSSRYLVKRTGEKVFLECVQDMDHENMFWYRQDPGLGLRLIYFSYDVKMKEKGDIPEGYSVSREKKERFSLILESASTNQTSMYLCASSLEAYEQYFGPGTRLTVT.

The chain couples TRBV27 to TRBJ1-2; D gene unclear. V was shortened by 5 bases and J by 1 base, with 8 bases between the two germline ends. Germline CDR1 reads MNHEY; CDR2 reads SMNVEV (reference sequence). There are 13 residues in the CDR3. CDR3 sequence (DNA): TGTGCCAGCAGTCCCGTTCTTAACTATGGCTACACCTTC. Its protein is CASSPVLNYGYTF.

The CDR3 loop reads CAISAVNEKLFF. Written as DNA, the CDR3 is TGTGCCATCAGTGCCGTAAATGAAAAACTGTTTTTT. The J gene is TRBJ1-4, the V gene TRBV10-3; no firm D call. This CDR3 region has 12 residues. Germline loops: CDR1 ENHRY, CDR2 SYGVKD. V was clipped by 4 bases and J by 5 bases, with 5 bases between them.

This clone was observed once. The chain has TRBV7-2 and TRBJ2-5, with D unresolved. Germline V gene data show CDR1 as SGHTA and CDR2 as FQGNSA. This CDR3 spans 15 amino acids. Trimming took 5 bases from V and 2 from J, leaving 15 bases between them. The CDR3 region has the DNA TGTGCCAGCAGCCCAGAAGCGTATTGGCAAGAGACCCAGTACTTC. This gives the protein CASSPEAYWQETQYF.